This paragraph reports one TCR beta chain. What it binds is not known. The data were taken from a study of blood T cells in healthy people across ages. On the study more broadly: About one barcoded TCR beta cDNA was captured per two T cells.

Broader study findings: Higher diversity, along with more naive CD4+ cells, distinguished long-lived donors from aged donors.

Healthy Caucasian individuals from Russia aged roughly 6 to 90 were enrolled as donors. The CDR3 consists of 13 residues. Germline lookup yields CDR1 MNHEY and CDR2 SVGAGI. The junction had 4 bases not matched to a gene; V was cut back by 5 bases and J by 6 bases. Then a second PCR, running about 6 to 12 cycles, was carried out with a sample-barcoded 5' primer and a J-beta primer mix. TCRdb ran MiXCR on the 5' RACE reads and lists one entry per CDR3 protein. The table shows under 800,000 distinct CDR3 sequences, with approximately 43% occurring only once. This chain joins TRBV6-5 and TRBJ1-2, with 9 bases fitting TRBD1. This receptor was obtained from a woman aged 55-69 years in good health. Source material: blood. CDR3 sequence (DNA): TGTGCCAGCAGTGCACAGGGGGCCGATGGCTACACCTTC. Its translation is CASSAQGADGYTF.